These 2 T cell receptor beta chains were sequenced from one sample in a study of tumor and adjacent non-tumor tissue in lung cancer. RNA was extracted from bulk tissue without any cell sorting. This non-tumor lung sample came from over 3 cm beyond the tumor edge. A modified ARM-PCR protocol with three rounds of nested PCR amplified TCRbeta. TCRdb re-called the multiplex PCR reads with MiXCR, one entry per CDR3 protein. The top ten clones hold around 30% of a sample with tens of thousands of distinct CDR3 sequences, around two thirds of them seen once. Material for sequencing was distant non-tumor lung tissue. These receptors came from a woman aged 50 to 60 with non-small cell lung cancer.

This clonotype was picked up many times. The rearrangement joins TRBV6-2 or TRBV6-3 to TRBJ2-4; possible D gene TRBD2, 6 bases. Trimming removed 3 bases from V and 0 bases from J, with 15 bases in between. Germline V lookup: CDR1 MNHEY, CDR2 SVGEGT. This CDR3 contains 17 residues. CDR3 in amino acids: CASSYSSGRIAKNIQYF. The CDR3 bases are TGTGCCAGCAGTTATAGTAGCGGACGAATAGCCAAAAACATTCAGTACTTC.

About this clonotype: The junction departs from the called germline gene at one end, perhaps through a read error. J is TRBJ2-7 and V is TRBV11-1, with 8 bases matching TRBD1. The CDR3 totals 15 residues. CDR1 and CDR2 (germline): SGHAT, FQDESV (reference sequence). CDR3 DNA: TGTGCCAACAGTTCGATAGGGTCGACAGGGGACGACCAGTACTTC. Its protein is CANSSIGSTGDDQYF.